This TCR beta chain stems from a study of PD-L1 blockade in urothelial cancer. Time point given: peripheral blood 6 weeks after treatment start. Synthetic spike-ins, TCR analog templates, were added into each PCR. Using immunoSEQ multiplex PCR, the repertoire was profiled, and TCRdb retains in-frame clones only, with some absent. The repertoire holds 100,000 to 150,000 clones, roughly 86% seen once, with roughly 2.3% in the top ten. The V and J ends lost 4 bases and 4 bases, in that order; junction bases with no gene match: 17. The CDR3 runs to 18 residues. The germline CDR1 and CDR2 sequences are SGHAT and FQNNGV.

The material sequenced was PBMCs, taken around atezolizumab (anti-PD-L1) treatment. The genes are TRBV11-2 and TRBJ2-5; 8 nucleotides line up with TRBD2. The TCR comes from a middle-aged man with urothelial cancer. The CDR3 protein is CASSWNRLAGTSIETQYF. CDR3 nucleotide sequence: TGTGCCAGCAGCTGGAACCGACTCGCAGGGACTAGTATAGAGACCCAGTACTTC.